The clone carrying this T cell receptor beta chain occurred a few times. Antigen specificity is unknown. TCR alpha and TCR beta cDNA libraries with sample barcodes and UMIs came from 5'RACE using constant-segment primers. TCRdb itself ran the 5' RACE reads through MiXCR, one entry per CDR3 protein. Here the sample spans approximately 240,000 distinct CDR3 sequences, approximately 16% being singletons. These data are taken from a study of T-cell memory formation after mild COVID-19. There are 12 residues in the CDR3. Trimming pared 5 bases from V and 3 bases from J, leaving 10 bases between. Germline V lookup: CDR1 DFQATT, CDR2 SNEGSKA (reference sequence). Notes on the study in general: Day 37-peaking second-wave clones had unconfirmed SARS-CoV-2 specificity.

The chain recombines TRBV20-1 with TRBJ2-5; weak D call: TRBD1 (6 bases). The sequence derives from a man younger than 35 who had mild COVID-19 (a few samples of this study predate the infection). Cell type and time point are not known. Sequences were obtained from PBMCs or a T cell subset sorted from them (not recorded which). CDR3 region: CSALRQEETQYF. The CDR3 nucleotides read TGCAGTGCTCTACGACAGGAAGAGACCCAGTACTTC.